This TCR beta chain was identified during a study of cytotoxic CD8 clonotypes in ibrutinib-treated CLL. Across the study: Researchers reported 11 to 12 relapsed/refractory and about 15 treatment-naive patients, roughly 17 of them IGHV unmutated.

On this clone: Its cognate antigen is unknown.

Study findings and constraints: Public clonotypes occurred uncommonly; on treatment, they contracted or remained stable. Exceeding age-matched healthy donors, baseline clonality also tracked the counts of circulating CD8+ T cells. Higher clonality was seen at ibrutinib response and a return toward baseline at progression.

Repertoires were generated with immunoSEQ multiplex PCR, while TCRdb's copy carries only in-frame clones and drops some. Of nearly 300,000 clones detected, about 72% appear once; the ten largest clones hold about 5.3%. This clonotype was obtained from a human donor with chronic lymphocytic leukemia. The source was PBMCs, collected at disease progression, from a patient treated with ibrutinib.

CDR3 sequence (DNA): TGTGCCAGCAGTATTTCATACAGGGGGGGTTGGAACACTGAAGCTTTCTTT. Its protein product is CASSISYRGGWNTEAFF. The gene calls are TRBV27 and TRBJ1-1; 8 bases map to TRBD1. The CDR3 consists of 17 residues. Per the germline V gene, CDR1 is MNHEY and CDR2 is SMNVEV (reference sequence). Trimming took 5 bases from V and 1 from J; bases not matched to a gene: 12.